This T cell receptor (beta chain) was captured in a study of blood T cell repertoires in COVID-19. Using immunoSEQ multiplex PCR, the repertoire was profiled, and TCRdb retains in-frame clones only, with some absent. This repertoire shows over 70,000 clones, roughly 80% found once; its top ten account for over 2%. V lost 2 bases to trimming and J lost 4 bases; unmatched junction nucleotides: 4. CDR3 length equals 15 residues. In germline, CDR1 is SGHTA, CDR2 FQGNSA. Sequencing input: peripheral blood. The chain couples TRBV7-2 to TRBJ1-4; TRBD1 matches at 7 bases. This clonotype originated in a man between 70 and 80 years old with COVID-19, enrolled during active disease. CDR3 sequence (DNA): TGTGCCAGCAGCTTAATAGGGGGCCTTAATGAAAAACTGTTTTTT. Translation gives CASSLIGGLNEKLFF.